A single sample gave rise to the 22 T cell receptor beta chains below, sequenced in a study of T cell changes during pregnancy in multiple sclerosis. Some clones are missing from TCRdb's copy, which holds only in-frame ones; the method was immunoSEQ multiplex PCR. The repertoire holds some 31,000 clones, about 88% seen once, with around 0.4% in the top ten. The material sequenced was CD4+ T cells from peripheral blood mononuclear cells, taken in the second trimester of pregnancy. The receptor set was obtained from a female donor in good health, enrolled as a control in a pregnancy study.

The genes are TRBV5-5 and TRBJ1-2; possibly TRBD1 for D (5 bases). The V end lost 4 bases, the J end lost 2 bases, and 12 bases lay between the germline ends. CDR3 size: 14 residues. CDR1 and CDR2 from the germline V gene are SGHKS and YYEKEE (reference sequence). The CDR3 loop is CASSVRDLNYGYTF. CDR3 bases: TGTGCCAGCAGCGTTCGGGACTTGAACTATGGCTACACCTTC.

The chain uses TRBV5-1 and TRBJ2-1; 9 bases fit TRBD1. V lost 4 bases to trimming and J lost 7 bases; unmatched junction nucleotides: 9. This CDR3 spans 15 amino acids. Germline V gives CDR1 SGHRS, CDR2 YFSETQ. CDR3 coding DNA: TGCGCCAGCAGCATGGGACAGGGTGGGCCGAATGAGCAGTTCTTC. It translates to CASSMGQGGPNEQFF.

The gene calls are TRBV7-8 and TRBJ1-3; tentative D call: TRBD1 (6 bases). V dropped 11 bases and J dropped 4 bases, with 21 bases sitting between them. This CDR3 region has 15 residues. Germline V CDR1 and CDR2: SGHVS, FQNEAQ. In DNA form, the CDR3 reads TGTGCCTCTTCCGCGGGGGCGACGAGAGGAAACACCATATATTTT. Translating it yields CASSAGATRGNTIYF.

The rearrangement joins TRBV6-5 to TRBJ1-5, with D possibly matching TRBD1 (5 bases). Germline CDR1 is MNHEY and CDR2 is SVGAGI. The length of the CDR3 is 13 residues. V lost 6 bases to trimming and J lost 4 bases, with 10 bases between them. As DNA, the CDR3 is TGTGCCAGCAGGTCGGACATAAATCAGCCCCAGCATTTT. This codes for CASRSDINQPQHF.

CDR3 loop: CASSSQGAQETQYF. The CDR3 region has the DNA TGTGCCAGTAGTAGCCAGGGCGCCCAAGAGACCCAGTACTTC. The rearrangement links TRBV19 to TRBJ2-5; D may be TRBD1 (5 bases). V was cut by 4 bases and J by 1 base, with 10 bases left in between. CDR1 LNHDA and CDR2 SQIVND come from the germline V gene (reference sequence). This CDR3 is 14 amino acids long.

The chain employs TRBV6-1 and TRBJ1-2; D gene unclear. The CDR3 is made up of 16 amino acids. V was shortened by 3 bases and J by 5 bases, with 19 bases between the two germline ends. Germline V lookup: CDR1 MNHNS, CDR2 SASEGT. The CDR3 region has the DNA TGTGCCAGCAGTGAGCCCTCCTGGGCGTTAGCGTATGGCTACACCTTC. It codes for CASSEPSWALAYGYTF.

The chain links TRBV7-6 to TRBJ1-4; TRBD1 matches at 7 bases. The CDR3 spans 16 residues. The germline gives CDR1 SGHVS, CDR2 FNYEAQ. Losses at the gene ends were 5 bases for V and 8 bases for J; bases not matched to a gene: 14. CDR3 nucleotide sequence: TGTGCCAGCAGCCGGGGACAGTCCGGGCAGGGAGAAAAACTGTTTTTT. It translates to CASSRGQSGQGEKLFF.

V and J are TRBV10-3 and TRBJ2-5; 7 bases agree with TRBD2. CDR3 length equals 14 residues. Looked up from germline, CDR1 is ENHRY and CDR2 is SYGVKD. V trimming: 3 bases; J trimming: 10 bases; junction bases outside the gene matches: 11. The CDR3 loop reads CAISDSASGKSQYF. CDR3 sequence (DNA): TGTGCCATCAGTGATTCGGCTAGCGGAAAGAGCCAGTACTTC.

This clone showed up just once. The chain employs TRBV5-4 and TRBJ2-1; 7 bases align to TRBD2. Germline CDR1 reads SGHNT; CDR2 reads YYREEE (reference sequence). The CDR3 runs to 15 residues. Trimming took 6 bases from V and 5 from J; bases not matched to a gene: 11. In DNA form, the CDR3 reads TGTGCCAGCAACCCGCGGGCGGGGGTTAACAATGAGCAGTTCTTC. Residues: CASNPRAGVNNEQFF.

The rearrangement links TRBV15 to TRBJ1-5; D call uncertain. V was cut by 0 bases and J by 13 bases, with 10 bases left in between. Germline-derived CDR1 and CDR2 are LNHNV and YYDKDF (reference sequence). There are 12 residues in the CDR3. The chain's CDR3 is CATSRDLSRQHF. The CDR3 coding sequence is TGTGCCACCAGCAGAGATCTTTCGAGGCAGCATTTT. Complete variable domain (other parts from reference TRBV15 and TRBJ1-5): DAMVIQNPRYQVTQFGKPVTLSCSQTLNHNVMYWYQQKSSQAPKLLFHYYDKDFNNEADTPDNFQSRRPNTSFCFLDIRSPGLGDTAMYLCATSRDLSRQHFGDGTRLSIL.

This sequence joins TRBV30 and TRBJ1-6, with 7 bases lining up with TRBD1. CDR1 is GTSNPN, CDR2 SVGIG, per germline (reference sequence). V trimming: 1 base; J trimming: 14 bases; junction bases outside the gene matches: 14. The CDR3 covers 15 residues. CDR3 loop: CAWSARDRPPLALHF. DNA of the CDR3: TGTGCCTGGAGTGCCCGGGACAGACCGCCCCTGGCCCTCCACTTT.

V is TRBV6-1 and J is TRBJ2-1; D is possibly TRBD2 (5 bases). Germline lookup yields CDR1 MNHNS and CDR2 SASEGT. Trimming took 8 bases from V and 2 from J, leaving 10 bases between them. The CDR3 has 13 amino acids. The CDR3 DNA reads TGTGCCAGCTGGGAGTTCCCCTACAATGAGCAGTTCTTC. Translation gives CASWEFPYNEQFF.

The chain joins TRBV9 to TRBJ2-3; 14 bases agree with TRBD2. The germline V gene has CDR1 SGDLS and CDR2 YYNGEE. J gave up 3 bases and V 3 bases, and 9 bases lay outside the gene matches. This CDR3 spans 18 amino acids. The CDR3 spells CASSARLAGGPVTDTQYF. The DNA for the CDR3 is TGTGCCAGCAGCGCCCGACTAGCGGGGGGGCCTGTTACAGATACGCAGTATTTT. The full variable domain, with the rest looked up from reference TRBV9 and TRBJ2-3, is DSGVTQTPKHLITATGQRVTLRCSPRSGDLSVYWYQQSLDQGLQFLIQYYNGEERAKGNILERFSAQQFPDLHSELNLSSLELGDSALYFCASSARLAGGPVTDTQYFGPGTRLTVL.

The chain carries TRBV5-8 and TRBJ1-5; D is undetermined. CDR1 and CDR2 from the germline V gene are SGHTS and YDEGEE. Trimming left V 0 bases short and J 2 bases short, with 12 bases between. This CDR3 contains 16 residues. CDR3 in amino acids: CASSLGGLGGNQPQHF. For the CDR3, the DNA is TGTGCCAGCAGCTTGGGAGGGCTTGGGGGCAATCAGCCCCAGCATTTT.

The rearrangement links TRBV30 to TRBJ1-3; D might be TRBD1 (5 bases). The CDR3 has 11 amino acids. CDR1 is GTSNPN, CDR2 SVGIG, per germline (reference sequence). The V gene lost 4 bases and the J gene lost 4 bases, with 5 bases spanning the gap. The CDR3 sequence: CAWKGGNTIYF. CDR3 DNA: TGTGCCTGGAAGGGGGGAAACACCATATATTTT.

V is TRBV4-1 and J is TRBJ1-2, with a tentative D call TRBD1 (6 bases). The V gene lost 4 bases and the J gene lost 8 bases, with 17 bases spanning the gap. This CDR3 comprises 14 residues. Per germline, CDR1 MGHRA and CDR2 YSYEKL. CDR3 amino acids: CASSLDRFVGGYTF. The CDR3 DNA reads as TGCGCCAGCAGCCTCGACAGGTTCGTAGGAGGCTACACCTTC.

CDR3 protein: CATSFAGSLTRAEQYF. The CDR3 DNA reads as TGTGCCACCAGCTTCGCCGGGAGCCTGACCCGTGCCGAGCAGTACTTC. V is TRBV15 and J is TRBJ2-7; D might be TRBD2 (6 bases). Trimming cost V 5 bases and J 6 bases, with 23 bases left between them. CDR1 and CDR2 (germline): LNHNV, YYDKDF (reference sequence). This CDR3 comprises 16 residues.

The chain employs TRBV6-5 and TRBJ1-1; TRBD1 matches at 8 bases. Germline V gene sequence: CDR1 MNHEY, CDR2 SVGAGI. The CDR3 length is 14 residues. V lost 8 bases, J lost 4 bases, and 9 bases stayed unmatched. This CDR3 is CASSLDRAVTEAFF. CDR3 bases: TGTGCCAGCTCCTTGGACAGGGCTGTCACTGAAGCTTTCTTT.

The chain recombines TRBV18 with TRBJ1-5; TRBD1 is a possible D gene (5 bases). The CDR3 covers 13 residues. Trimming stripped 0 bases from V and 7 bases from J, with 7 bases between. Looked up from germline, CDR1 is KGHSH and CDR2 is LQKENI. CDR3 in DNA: TGTGCCAGCTCACCACCAGGGGAACAGCCCCAGCATTTT. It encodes CASSPPGEQPQHF.

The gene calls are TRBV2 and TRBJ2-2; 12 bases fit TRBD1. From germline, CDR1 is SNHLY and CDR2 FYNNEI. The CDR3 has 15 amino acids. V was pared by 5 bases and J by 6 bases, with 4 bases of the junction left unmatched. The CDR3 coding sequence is TGTGCCAGCAGTAAGGGACAGGGGGCCGCCGGGGAGCTGTTTTTT. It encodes CASSKGQGAAGELFF.

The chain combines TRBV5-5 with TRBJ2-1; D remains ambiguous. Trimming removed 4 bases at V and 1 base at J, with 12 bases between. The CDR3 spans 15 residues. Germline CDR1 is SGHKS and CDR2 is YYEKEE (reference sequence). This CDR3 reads CASSRPGRSYNEQFF. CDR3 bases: TGTGCCAGCAGCCGCCCTGGTCGGTCCTACAATGAGCAGTTCTTC.

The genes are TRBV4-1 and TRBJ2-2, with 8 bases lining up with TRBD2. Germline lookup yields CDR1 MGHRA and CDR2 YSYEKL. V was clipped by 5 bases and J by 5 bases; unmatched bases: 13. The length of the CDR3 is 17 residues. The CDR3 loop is CASSSSKSGGGTGELFF. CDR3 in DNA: TGCGCCAGCAGCTCATCTAAATCCGGGGGGGGGACCGGGGAGCTGTTTTTT.